Listed here are 27 T cell receptor beta chains from one sample, sequenced in a study of blood T cell repertoires in COVID-19 (dated by TCRdb to about 2020). The library came from the immunoSEQ multiplex PCR assay. TCRdb carries this immuneACCESS record with in-frame sequences only. Its versions omit some clonotypes, under half of them owing to an unresolved V gene in the studies checked, with the rest unexplained. For this sample there are 93,000 or so clones; about 88% appear just once. 6% to 6.5% of the sample is in the top ten clones. Sequencing was done on a sample of peripheral blood. The receptors here all came from a human donor in a cohort sampled during active COVID-19.

V is TRBV30 and J is TRBJ2-1, with D possibly being TRBD2 (6 bases). Germline V gene lookup returns CDR1 GTSNPN and CDR2 SVGIG (reference sequence). V lost 3 bases to trimming and J lost 7 bases, with 22 bases between them. The CDR3 length is 16 residues. This CDR3 is CAWSTTPGTETNEQFF. CDR3 sequence (DNA): TGTGCCTGGAGCACTACTCCAGGGACTGAGACTAATGAGCAGTTCTTC. Supplemented by reference TRBV30 and TRBJ2-1, the full variable domain reads SQTIHQWPATLVQPVGSPLSLECTVEGTSNPNLYWYRQAAGRGLQLLFYSVGIGQISSEVPQNLSASRPQDRQFILSSKKLLLSDSGFYLCAWSTTPGTETNEQFFGPGTRLTVL.

The chain joins TRBV29-1 to TRBJ2-5; 8 bases agree with TRBD1. V trimming: 8 bases; J trimming: 2 bases; junction bases outside the gene matches: 4. This CDR3 is built from 12 residues. Germline CDR1 is SQVTM and CDR2 is ANQGSEA. The CDR3 region is CSIDRGQETQYF. The CDR3 DNA reads as TGCAGCATCGACAGGGGACAAGAGACCCAGTACTTC.

The V and J genes are TRBV7-2 and TRBJ2-2; perhaps TRBD2 as D (6 bases). V shed 5 bases and J shed 5 bases, with 12 bases lying between them. Germline values: CDR1 SGHTA, CDR2 FQGNSA. This CDR3 has 14 residues. In DNA form, the CDR3 reads TGTGCCAGCAGCACCGGGGGTCAGACCGGGGAGCTGTTTTTT. Its protein product is CASSTGGQTGELFF.

The chain couples TRBV28 to TRBJ1-5; the D gene is possibly TRBD1 (6 bases). This CDR3 contains 17 residues. CDR1 and CDR2 (germline): MDHEN, SYDVKM. V shed 8 bases and J shed 1 base, with 21 bases lying between them. DNA of the CDR3: TGTGCCAGCTCCGGGGGGTCAGGGGAACCGAGCAATCAGCCCCAGCATTTT. Its protein product is CASSGGSGEPSNQPQHF.

The J gene is TRBJ1-1, the V gene TRBV6-6; 10 nucleotides agree with TRBD1. J was trimmed by 4 bases and V by 6 bases; bases with no gene match: 11. The CDR3 spans 16 residues. Per the germline V gene, CDR1 is MNHNY and CDR2 is SVGAGI (reference sequence). CDR3 nucleotide sequence: TGTGCCAGCAGCCGAGACAGGGGGCAAATAGGCACTGAAGCTTTCTTT. Translating gives CASSRDRGQIGTEAFF.

The CDR3 protein is CASSLSGTEAFF. The CDR3 DNA follows: TGTGCCAGCAGTTTGTCAGGGACTGAAGCTTTCTTT. The chain combines TRBV27 with TRBJ1-1; weak D call: TRBD1 (5 bases). V lost 3 bases, J lost 5 bases, and 7 bases lay in between. This CDR3 region has 12 residues. The germline V gene encodes CDR1 MNHEY and CDR2 SMNVEV (reference sequence).

The chain is built from TRBV7-9 and TRBJ2-5, with 11 bases matching TRBD2. The CDR3 sequence is 14 residues long. V was clipped by 5 bases and J by 1 base; unmatched bases: 0. CDR1 is SEHNR and CDR2 is FQNEAQ in the germline V gene (reference sequence). In DNA form, the CDR3 reads TGTGCCAGCAGCGGGACTAGCGGCCAAGAGACCCAGTACTTC. Translating it yields CASSGTSGQETQYF.

The chain uses TRBV5-1 and TRBJ1-4; 8 nucleotides align to TRBD1. The CDR3 length is 16 residues. V was clipped by 0 bases and J by 2 bases; unmatched bases: 3. CDR1 is SGHRS, CDR2 YFSETQ, per germline. CDR3 region: CASSLGQGLTNEKLFF. In DNA, the CDR3 is TGCGCCAGCAGCTTGGGACAGGGGTTGACTAATGAAAAACTGTTTTTT.

The rearrangement uses TRBV18 and TRBJ2-7, with D tentatively TRBD2 (7 bases). Germline V lookup: CDR1 KGHSH, CDR2 LQKENI. The CDR3 spans 15 residues. The V end was cut by 2 bases, the J end by 7 bases, with 18 bases between. The CDR3 here is CASSPSGGHQWEQYF. The DNA for the CDR3 is TGTGCCAGCTCACCATCGGGGGGCCACCAATGGGAGCAGTACTTC.

This clone was counted once. The V gene is TRBV5-6, the J gene TRBJ1-4, with 9 bases fitting TRBD1. Germline V CDR1 and CDR2: SGHDT, YYEEEE. V dropped 4 bases and J dropped 2; count of bases not matched to a gene: 6. The CDR3 is made up of 16 amino acids. CDR3 nucleotides: TGTGCCAGCAGCCCTGGACAGGGGATCACTAATGAAAAACTGTTTTTT. Translated: CASSPGQGITNEKLFF.

CDR3 coding DNA: TGTGCCAGCAGCGCCCGAGCGGGAGAAGGGGATGAGCAGTTCTTC. This gives the protein CASSARAGEGDEQFF. The rearrangement uses TRBV9 and TRBJ2-1, with 8 bases matching TRBD2. The CDR3 totals 15 residues. Unmatched junction bases numbered 10, after V lost 3 bases and J lost 8 bases. From germline, CDR1 is SGDLS and CDR2 YYNGEE.

In its sample, this clone was seen a few times. The CDR3 is CASSDTPQGLEGYTF. DNA of the CDR3: TGTGCCAGCAGTGACACCCCCCAGGGGCTCGAAGGCTACACCTTC. The chain uses TRBV6-4 and TRBJ1-2; possible D gene TRBD1, 6 bases. Germline CDR1 is MRHNA and CDR2 is SNTAGT. The CDR3 runs to 15 residues. V was pared by 2 bases and J by 8 bases, with 18 bases between.

This clone was counted between two and nine times. The genes are TRBV7-9 and TRBJ1-1, with D hard to call. The V end lost 5 bases, the J end lost 4 bases, and 14 bases lay between the germline ends. The germline gives CDR1 SEHNR, CDR2 FQNEAQ (reference sequence). The CDR3 has 14 amino acids. CDR3 in DNA: TGTGCCAGCAGCCCGCCTTTGAGTGCCACTGAAGCTTTCTTT. Its protein product is CASSPPLSATEAFF.

The genes are TRBV5-8 and TRBJ2-7; D is possibly TRBD1 (5 bases). The CDR3 is 13 amino acids. The V and J ends lost 4 bases and 0 bases respectively, with 8 bases between them. CDR1 and CDR2 (germline): SGHTS, YDEGEE. CDR3 bases: TGTGCCAGCAGCGAAGACAGCTCCTACGAGCAGTACTTC. This encodes CASSEDSSYEQYF.

V is TRBV28 and J is TRBJ2-1; 7 nucleotides match TRBD2. Germline CDR1 reads MDHEN; CDR2 reads SYDVKM. J was trimmed by 4 bases and V by 3 bases; bases with no gene match: 3. The CDR3 totals 14 residues. CDR3 region: CASSFRGEYNEQFF. The CDR3 coding sequence is TGTGCCAGCAGTTTCCGGGGGGAGTACAATGAGCAGTTCTTC.

The J gene is TRBJ1-2, the V gene TRBV2; the match to TRBD1 covers 8 bases. V lost 6 bases to trimming and J lost 5 bases; unmatched junction nucleotides: 8. Germline V CDR1 and CDR2: SNHLY, FYNNEI. The CDR3 is 14 amino acids. This CDR3 reads CASRTDREGYGYTF. The CDR3, as DNA: TGTGCCAGCAGAACGGACAGGGAGGGGTATGGCTACACCTTC. Filled out from reference TRBV2 and TRBJ1-2, the complete variable domain reads EPEVTQTPSHQVTQMGQEVILRCVPISNHLYFYWYRQILGQKVEFLVSFYNNEISEKSEIFDDQFSVERPDGSNFTLKIRSTKLEDSAMYFCASRTDREGYGYTFGSGTRLTVV.

The chain is built from TRBV7-8 and TRBJ2-3, with a tentative D call TRBD2 (5 bases). This CDR3 has 14 amino acids. The germline gives CDR1 SGHVS, CDR2 FQNEAQ. Trimming shortened V by 5 bases and J by 5 bases, and 14 bases separated the two germline ends. CDR3 DNA sequence: TGTGCCAGCAGCCCCCCGCCACTAGGAGATACGCAGTATTTT. Amino acid sequence: CASSPPPLGDTQYF.

This chain links TRBV5-4 with TRBJ2-3, with 10 bases identical to TRBD2. V gave up 0 bases and J gave up 6 bases; unmatched junction bases: 1. The CDR3 runs to 14 residues. Germline lookup yields CDR1 SGHNT and CDR2 YYREEE (reference sequence). In DNA form, the CDR3 reads TGTGCCAGCAGCTTGGATAGCGGGAGGGATACGCAGTATTTT. This gives the protein CASSLDSGRDTQYF.

V usage is TRBV27 and J usage is TRBJ1-1, with D perhaps TRBD1 (5 bases). Germline V gives CDR1 MNHEY, CDR2 SMNVEV (reference sequence). The CDR3 consists of 18 residues. V lost 5 bases to trimming and J lost 1 base, with 23 bases between them. The CDR3 sequence: CASSRHVTRAVGNTEAFF. CDR3 coding DNA: TGTGCCAGCAGTCGACATGTAACCAGGGCAGTAGGGAACACTGAAGCTTTCTTT.

The chain combines TRBV28 with TRBJ2-3; 9 bases are a match to TRBD2. Looked up from germline, CDR1 is MDHEN and CDR2 is SYDVKM. CDR3 size: 15 residues. Germline trimming cut 3 bases from V and 0 bases from J; bases unmatched to any gene: 1. CDR3 residues: CASSFSGGSTDTQYF. The DNA for the CDR3 is TGTGCCAGCAGTTTCAGCGGGGGGAGCACAGATACGCAGTATTTT.

This clone was picked up one time. The CDR3 DNA reads as TGTGCCATCAGCCGACTAGGGACTAGCGGGACCACAGATACGCAGTATTTT. Protein: CAISRLGTSGTTDTQYF. The chain links TRBV10-3 to TRBJ2-3; 13 nucleotides align to TRBD2. Germline CDR1 and CDR2: ENHRY and SYGVKD. The J segment lost 2 bases and the V segment lost 6 bases, leaving 8 bases of the junction unmatched. The CDR3 sequence is 17 residues long.

The rearrangement uses TRBV5-1 and TRBJ2-3, with D perhaps matching TRBD2 (7 bases). The CDR3 has 21 amino acids. Deletions cut 4 bases from V and 4 bases from J, with 34 bases between. Germline V CDR1 and CDR2: SGHRS, YFSETQ. The CDR3 DNA follows: TGCGCCAGCAGCCGGGGGGCCCAATTTGAATGGCCCATACCATCCTCAGATACGCAGTATTTT. Protein sequence: CASSRGAQFEWPIPSSDTQYF.

This clone turned up a few times. J is TRBJ2-5 and V is TRBV7-3; D gene ambiguous. V was pared by 0 bases and J by 5 bases, with 7 bases between. The CDR3 is 13 amino acids. From germline, CDR1 is SGHTA and CDR2 FQGTGA. The CDR3 is CASSLTRAETQYF. As DNA, the CDR3 is TGTGCCAGCAGCTTAACTAGAGCCGAGACCCAGTACTTC.

The chain joins TRBV24-1 to TRBJ2-2; D unresolved. The germline CDR1 and CDR2 sequences are KGHDR and SFDVKD. This CDR3 has 13 amino acids. Trimming took off 3 bases at V and 4 bases at J, with 5 bases between the two ends. The CDR3 DNA follows: TGTGCCACCAGTGATCTTCCCACCGGGGAGCTGTTTTTT. Its translation: CATSDLPTGELFF.

The chain joins TRBV5-1 to TRBJ2-7; 7 bases are shared with TRBD1. V was pared by 3 bases and J by 1 base, with 4 bases of the junction left unmatched. Germline CDR1 reads SGHRS; CDR2 reads YFSETQ. This CDR3 contains 14 residues. DNA of the CDR3: TGCGCCAGCAGCTCAAGACAGGGATCCTACGAGCAGTACTTC. Its translation is CASSSRQGSYEQYF. Full variable domain (outside the CDR3, taken from reference TRBV5-1 and TRBJ2-7): KAGVTQTPRYLIKTRGQQVTLSCSPISGHRSVSWYQQTPGQGLQFLFEYFSETQRNKGNFPGRFSGRQFSNSRSEMNVSTLELGDSALYLCASSSRQGSYEQYFGPGTRLTVT.

This chain connects TRBV18 to TRBJ2-2; D uncertain. V dropped 3 bases and J dropped 1 base, with 12 bases sitting between them. This CDR3 is 16 amino acids long. Per the germline V gene, CDR1 is KGHSH and CDR2 is LQKENI. The CDR3 DNA follows: TGTGCCAGCTCACCGGTTGAAAAGAGGAACACCGGGGAGCTGTTTTTT. Encoded protein: CASSPVEKRNTGELFF.

The chain joins TRBV7-6 to TRBJ2-7; D is unresolved. The length of the CDR3 is 14 residues. Trimming left V 3 bases short and J 0 bases short, with 9 bases between. Germline V gene data show CDR1 as SGHVS and CDR2 as FNYEAQ. CDR3 coding DNA: TGTGCCAGCAGCTTGCAAGATAGCTCCTACGAGCAGTACTTC. Translation gives CASSLQDSSYEQYF.